This is a list of T cell receptor beta chains from one sample in a study of T-cell memory formation after mild COVID-19. TCRdb reprocessed the 5' RACE reads with MiXCR, giving one entry per CDR3 protein. Altogether 350,000 to 450,000 distinct CDR3 sequences are present, 13% to 15% being singletons, with the ten largest covering 22%. Specimen: PBMCs or a T cell subset sorted from them (not recorded which). The receptors stem from a man younger than 35 who had mild COVID-19 (a few samples of this study predate the infection). Cell type and time point are not known. The CDR3 runs from the conserved cysteine through the conserved F or W. Each record gives: D gene, J gene, V gene, clone size, CDR3 DNA, CDR3 protein. D genes are given only for firm matches. Only part of the rows carry a size: once, few, many, or a class if the clone is expanded.

D gene: NA; J gene: TRBJ2-3; V gene: TRBV6-2/TRBV6-3; clone size: few; CDR3 DNA: TGTGCCAGCAGTTATGAGGGGTGGCCAGATACGCAGTATTTT; CDR3 protein: CASSYEGWPDTQYF
D gene: NA; J gene: TRBJ2-3; V gene: TRBV27; clone size: NA; CDR3 DNA: TGTGCCAGCAGTTTATTATTCGGTCGCCCTATCATGAGCGTAGGCACAGATACGCAGTATTTT; CDR3 protein: CASSLLFGRPIMSVGTDTQYF
D gene: NA; J gene: TRBJ2-3; V gene: TRBV28; clone size: few; CDR3 DNA: TGTGCCTGCATCGAGGGCGGGGTCACAGATACGCAGTATTTT; CDR3 protein: CACIEGGVTDTQYF
D gene: NA; J gene: TRBJ1-5; V gene: TRBV5-1; clone size: NA; CDR3 DNA: TGCGCCAGCAGCTTGACAGGGTCGGGTCAGCCCCAGCATTTT; CDR3 protein: CASSLTGSGQPQHF
D gene: NA; J gene: TRBJ2-6; V gene: TRBV12-3/TRBV12-4; clone size: few; CDR3 DNA: TGTGCCAGCAGCCGGAGAAGCTCTGGGGCCAACGTCCTGACTTTC; CDR3 protein: CASSRRSSGANVLTF
D gene: NA; J gene: TRBJ2-5; V gene: TRBV4-2; clone size: NA; CDR3 DNA: TGTGCCAGCAGTCAAACCGAGGGGGATGAGACCCAGTACTTC; CDR3 protein: CASSQTEGDETQYF
D gene: NA; J gene: TRBJ1-2; V gene: TRBV9; clone size: many; CDR3 DNA: TGTGCCAGCAGCCCCGGGGGGACTCCCTCCACCTTC; CDR3 protein: CASSPGGTPSTF
D gene: TRBD1; J gene: TRBJ1-1; V gene: TRBV18; clone size: few; CDR3 DNA: TGTGCCAGCTCAAGCTCGGGACAGGGGTCTCGGTGGGGAGCTTTCTTT; CDR3 protein: CASSSSGQGSRWGAFF
D gene: NA; J gene: TRBJ2-3; V gene: TRBV3-1; clone size: few; CDR3 DNA: TGTGCCAGCAGCCTACAGCAATTCAGCGGACACGCAGATACGCAGTATTTT; CDR3 protein: CASSLQQFSGHADTQYF
D gene: TRBD1; J gene: TRBJ2-1; V gene: TRBV18; clone size: few; CDR3 DNA: TGTGCCAGCTCGCCGATCCGGGGACAGAACTACAATGAGCAGTTCTTC; CDR3 protein: CASSPIRGQNYNEQFF
D gene: NA; J gene: TRBJ2-2; V gene: TRBV19; clone size: NA; CDR3 DNA: TGTGCCAGTAGTATACGTGCCAGGGCGAACACCGGGGAGCTGTTTTTT; CDR3 protein: CASSIRARANTGELFF
D gene: TRBD1; J gene: TRBJ1-1; V gene: TRBV12-3/TRBV12-4; clone size: few; CDR3 DNA: TGTGCCAGCAGTCCAACCCCTCGGACAGGGGAATTGACTTTCTTT; CDR3 protein: CASSPTPRTGELTFF
D gene: TRBD1; J gene: TRBJ2-1; V gene: TRBV12-3/TRBV12-4; clone size: few; CDR3 DNA: TGTGCCAGCAGGAGGACAGGGGTCGATGAGCAGTTCTTC; CDR3 protein: CASRRTGVDEQFF
D gene: NA; J gene: TRBJ2-5; V gene: TRBV5-1; clone size: many; CDR3 DNA: TGCGCCAGCAGCCCCAGTGGACAGCTTCAGACCCAGTACTTC; CDR3 protein: CASSPSGQLQTQYF
D gene: NA; J gene: TRBJ1-2; V gene: TRBV7-6; clone size: many; CDR3 DNA: TGTGCCAGCAGCTTAGAGCGGGGTAGAGGCTACACCTTC; CDR3 protein: CASSLERGRGYTF